These 30 T cell receptor beta chains were all obtained from the same sample, sequenced in a study of blood T cell dynamics during melanoma immunotherapy. The method was immunoSEQ multiplex PCR; TCRdb's version includes in-frame clones alone and lacks a portion of them. The sample lists more than 13,000 clones; roughly nine tenths were seen once. Time point here: week 3, after first cycle of checkpoint inhibitor. The specimen comprised blood, sampled from a patient treated with checkpoint blockade. These receptors were collected from a human donor with melanoma.

The chain couples TRBV5-1 to TRBJ1-2, with TRBD1 matching over 7 bases. The CDR3 spans 14 residues. Germline assignment: CDR1 SGHRS and CDR2 YFSETQ. V was clipped by 4 bases and J by 6 bases; unmatched bases: 9. CDR3 bases: TGCGCCAGCAGCGAAGTGACAGGGTCCCATGGCTACACCTTC. It specifies CASSEVTGSHGYTF.

The chain is built from TRBV30 and TRBJ1-1; no firm D call. This CDR3 region has 11 residues. CDR1 and CDR2 (germline): GTSNPN, SVGIG (reference sequence). Trimming shortened V by 3 bases and J by 11 bases, and 13 bases separated the two germline ends. CDR3 region: CAWSIGPMAFF. The CDR3 nucleotides read TGTGCCTGGAGCATAGGGCCGATGGCTTTCTTT.

The chain links TRBV7-9 to TRBJ2-7, with 11 bases lining up with TRBD2. The CDR3 totals 15 residues. Germline V lookup: CDR1 SEHNR, CDR2 FQNEAQ (reference sequence). Trimming at V came to 2 bases and at J to 5 bases, leaving 5 bases not matched to a gene. CDR3 DNA sequence: TGTGCCAGCAGCTTACTAGCGGGGGGCGGTCACGAGCAGTACTTC. This translates into CASSLLAGGGHEQYF. The whole variable domain, filled in from reference TRBV7-9 and TRBJ2-7, reads DTGVSQNPRHKITKRGQNVTFRCDPISEHNRLYWYRQTLGQGPEFLTYFQNEAQLEKSRLLSDRFSAERPKGSFSTLEIQRTEQGDSAMYLCASSLLAGGGHEQYFGPGTRLTVT.

The chain joins TRBV18 to TRBJ1-1; D is uncertain. This CDR3 contains 17 residues. CDR1 is KGHSH and CDR2 is LQKENI in the germline V gene. V lost 0 bases to trimming and J lost 5 bases, with 19 bases between them. The CDR3 DNA is TGTGCCAGCTCACCACCACTGAACCCGAGCCTAGGGACTGAAGCTTTCTTT. Amino acids: CASSPPLNPSLGTEAFF.

In DNA form, the CDR3 reads TGTGCCAGCAGCCAAGATGAAGGGACTAGCGGATACACCGGGGAGCTGTTTTTT. Translation gives CASSQDEGTSGYTGELFF. The genes are TRBV4-2 and TRBJ2-2, with 11 bases lining up with TRBD2. CDR1 and CDR2 from the germline V gene are LGHNA and YNFKEQ. V lost 0 bases, J lost 3 bases, and 6 bases stayed unmatched. CDR3 size: 18 residues.

The chain has TRBV7-9 and TRBJ2-7, with D possibly matching TRBD2 (5 bases). CDR1 is SEHNR and CDR2 is FQNEAQ in the germline V gene (reference sequence). This CDR3 contains 14 residues. Trimming shortened V by 5 bases and J by 6 bases, and 17 bases separated the two germline ends. CDR3 region: CASSPERILSEQYF. For the CDR3, the DNA is TGTGCCAGCAGCCCTGAGCGGATCCTTTCCGAGCAGTACTTC. The variable domain in full, with the rest retrieved from reference TRBV7-9 and TRBJ2-7, is DTGVSQNPRHKITKRGQNVTFRCDPISEHNRLYWYRQTLGQGPEFLTYFQNEAQLEKSRLLSDRFSAERPKGSFSTLEIQRTEQGDSAMYLCASSPERILSEQYFGPGTRLTVT.

The chain links TRBV5-4 to TRBJ1-2; D is perhaps TRBD1 (6 bases). This CDR3 spans 16 amino acids. Trimming stripped 3 bases from V and 3 bases from J, with 18 bases between. CDR1 SGHNT and CDR2 YYREEE come from the germline V gene (reference sequence). The CDR3, as DNA: TGTGCCAGCAGCTCACCTCAGGGGAGGAGTGACTATGGCTACACCTTC. Encoded protein: CASSSPQGRSDYGYTF.

This clone appeared a single time. V is TRBV5-1 and J is TRBJ2-1; 10 positions agree with TRBD2. Trimming removed 6 bases from V and 3 bases from J; junction bases left unmatched: 9. Germline V gene sequence: CDR1 SGHRS, CDR2 YFSETQ. The CDR3 sequence is 16 residues long. The CDR3 DNA sequence: TGCGCCAGCACTCCTGAGCGGGGGGGAGTCTACAATGAGCAGTTCTTC. This sequence encodes CASTPERGGVYNEQFF.

Here the CDR3 DNA reads TGTGCCAGCAGTTATCTCCTCGGGACTGAAGCTTTCTTT. Protein: CASSYLLGTEAFF. The genes are TRBV6-5 and TRBJ1-1; D unclear. V was trimmed by 3 bases and J by 5 bases, leaving 10 bases between them. In germline, CDR1 is MNHEY, CDR2 SVGAGI. CDR3 size: 13 residues.

V and J are TRBV5-1 and TRBJ2-5; 7 nucleotides agree with TRBD2. Losses at the gene ends were 0 bases for V and 1 base for J; bases not matched to a gene: 6. Per the germline V gene, CDR1 is SGHRS and CDR2 is YFSETQ. CDR3 length equals 16 residues. The CDR3: CASSLEYGGGQETQYF. CDR3 DNA sequence: TGCGCCAGCAGCTTGGAGTACGGCGGGGGCCAAGAGACCCAGTACTTC. The whole variable domain, filled in from reference TRBV5-1 and TRBJ2-5, reads KAGVTQTPRYLIKTRGQQVTLSCSPISGHRSVSWYQQTPGQGLQFLFEYFSETQRNKGNFPGRFSGRQFSNSRSEMNVSTLELGDSALYLCASSLEYGGGQETQYFGPGTRLLVL.

The chain uses TRBV9 and TRBJ2-7, with D perhaps matching TRBD2 (5 bases). This CDR3 has 13 amino acids. From germline, CDR1 is SGDLS and CDR2 YYNGEE. V dropped 2 bases and J dropped 5 bases, with 11 bases sitting between them. The DNA for the CDR3 is TGTGCCAGCAGCGTTCGGGGAGCCCACGAGCAGTACTTC. Amino acids: CASSVRGAHEQYF.

The V and J genes are TRBV5-6 and TRBJ1-3, with 9 bases aligning to TRBD1. The CDR3 has 14 amino acids. Germline V lookup: CDR1 SGHDT, CDR2 YYEEEE. V dropped 4 bases and J dropped 1; count of bases not matched to a gene: 0. The CDR3 DNA follows: TGTGCCAGCAGCGGGACAGGGTCTGGAAACACCATATATTTT. Amino acid sequence: CASSGTGSGNTIYF.

This sequence joins TRBV30 and TRBJ2-5; a possible D gene is TRBD2 (5 bases). The V and J ends lost 2 bases and 1 base respectively, with 14 bases between them. CDR1 is GTSNPN, CDR2 SVGIG, per germline (reference sequence). The CDR3 runs 15 residues. The chain's CDR3 is CAWSPLSGIQETQYF. Here the CDR3 DNA reads TGTGCCTGGAGTCCCCTATCCGGGATCCAAGAGACCCAGTACTTC.

This clone was observed a single time. The V gene is TRBV11-3, the J gene TRBJ2-1, with D unresolved. CDR1 is SGHNT, CDR2 YENEEA, per germline. The CDR3 is made up of 13 amino acids. With 5 bases removed from V and 8 bases from J, the gap between germline ends came to 13 bases. CDR3 protein: CASSPRRLHEQFF. In nucleotides, the CDR3 is TGTGCCAGCAGCCCCCGACGCCTTCATGAGCAGTTCTTC.

The chain uses TRBV7-6 and TRBJ2-3, with 7 bases matching TRBD2. V shed 5 bases, J shed 3 bases, and the junction held 8 bases outside the gene matches. Germline CDR1 reads SGHVS; CDR2 reads FNYEAQ. This CDR3 contains 15 residues. As DNA, the CDR3 is TGTGCCAGCAGCCCCTTCGGGGAGGGGACAGATACGCAGTATTTT. This gives the protein CASSPFGEGTDTQYF. The variable domain in full, with the rest retrieved from reference TRBV7-6 and TRBJ2-3, is GAGVSQSPRYKVTKRGQDVALRCDPISGHVSLYWYRQALGQGPEFLTYFNYEAQQDKSGLPNDRFSAERPEGSISTLTIQRTEQRDSAMYRCASSPFGEGTDTQYFGPGTRLTVL.

The chain has TRBV6-6 and TRBJ2-1; D is uncertain. V was pared by 0 bases and J by 7 bases, with 7 bases between. The length of the CDR3 is 13 residues. The germline V gene encodes CDR1 MNHNY and CDR2 SVGAGI (reference sequence). The CDR3 reads CASSYSSRNEQFF. Written as DNA, the CDR3 is TGTGCCAGCAGTTACTCGAGCCGGAATGAGCAGTTCTTC.

V and J are TRBV11-3 and TRBJ1-1; possible D gene TRBD1, 5 bases. Germline CDR1 reads SGHNT; CDR2 reads YENEEA. The CDR3 contains 14 residues. V was shortened by 1 base and J by 1 base, with 7 bases between the two germline ends. The CDR3 DNA is TGTGCCAGCAGCTTAGGGGACCCGAACACTGAAGCTTTCTTT. Amino acid sequence: CASSLGDPNTEAFF.

The chain is built from TRBV30 and TRBJ1-5, with TRBD1 identical over 7 bases. V lost 1 base to trimming and J lost 0 bases; unmatched junction nucleotides: 3. The V gene's germline CDR1 is GTSNPN and CDR2 SVGIG (reference sequence). The CDR3 totals 15 residues. CDR3 in DNA: TGTGCCTGGAGTGACAGGGGCTATAGCAATCAGCCCCAGCATTTT. This codes for CAWSDRGYSNQPQHF.

V is TRBV10-1 and J is TRBJ2-1, with a tentative D call TRBD2 (6 bases). The CDR3 has 14 amino acids. Trimming cost V 5 bases and J 7 bases, with 15 bases left between them. CDR1 WNHNN and CDR2 SYGVQD come from the germline V gene (reference sequence). The CDR3 nucleotides read TGCGCCAGCAGTCCCGGGGGAAGAGTTAATGAGCAGTTCTTC. Its translation: CASSPGGRVNEQFF.

This chain joins TRBV19 and TRBJ2-5, with D possibly TRBD2 on 5 matching bases. The V gene's germline CDR1 is LNHDA and CDR2 SQIVND (reference sequence). The CDR3 length is 15 residues. V dropped 4 bases and J dropped 5 bases, with 17 bases sitting between them. The CDR3 DNA is TGTGCCAGTAGTAACTCGCGGGCTAGAGCCGAGACCCAGTACTTC. Protein sequence: CASSNSRARAETQYF.

The chain employs TRBV2 and TRBJ1-3; D not certain. V lost 4 bases to trimming and J lost 0 bases, with 7 bases between them. The CDR3 has 14 residues. Germline-derived CDR1 and CDR2 are SNHLY and FYNNEI. Written as DNA, the CDR3 is TGTGCCAGCAGTGCCCTGCGCTCTGGAAACACCATATATTTT. Residues: CASSALRSGNTIYF.

V gene TRBV4-1 combines with J gene TRBJ2-3; D gene uncertain. The CDR3 has 13 residues. The V and J ends lost 2 bases and 3 bases respectively, with 6 bases between them. Germline CDR1 reads MGHRA; CDR2 reads YSYEKL. The CDR3 DNA reads TGCGCCAGCAGCCAAACACAAACAGATACGCAGTATTTT. Residues: CASSQTQTDTQYF.

The chain has TRBV6-5 and TRBJ1-2, with 8 bases fitting TRBD1. Trimming at V came to 2 bases and at J to 7 bases, leaving 12 bases not matched to a gene. Germline loops: CDR1 MNHEY, CDR2 SVGAGI. The CDR3 spans 16 residues. The CDR3 region is CASSYRPGTGSSGYTF. In nucleotides, the CDR3 is TGTGCCAGCAGTTACCGTCCCGGGACAGGTTCAAGTGGCTACACCTTC.

The chain joins TRBV19 to TRBJ2-3; D gene ambiguous. The CDR3 loop spans 16 amino acids. Trimming removed 1 base from V and 0 bases from J, with 11 bases in between. CDR1 and CDR2 (germline): LNHDA, SQIVND (reference sequence). The CDR3 region is CASSIGLAASTDTQYF. The CDR3 nucleotides are TGTGCCAGTAGTATAGGATTAGCAGCTAGCACAGATACGCAGTATTTT.

The chain combines TRBV11-3 with TRBJ1-1; D is ambiguous. Germline V gene lookup returns CDR1 SGHNT and CDR2 YENEEA. Trimming left V 5 bases short and J 4 bases short, with 17 bases between. CDR3 length: 15 residues. CDR3: CASSLFSIQSTEAFF. The CDR3, as DNA: TGTGCCAGCAGCCTCTTTTCGATCCAGAGCACTGAAGCTTTCTTT.

The chain uses TRBV7-2 and TRBJ2-7, with TRBD2 matching over 10 bases. J gave up 3 bases and V 5 bases, and 7 bases lay outside the gene matches. This CDR3 has 15 residues. Germline values: CDR1 SGHTA, CDR2 FQGNSA. The CDR3 DNA reads as TGTGCCAGCAGCCCAGGACTAGCGGAAGGCTACGAGCAGTACTTC. Translated: CASSPGLAEGYEQYF.

This chain uses TRBV15 with TRBJ1-4, with 9 bases fitting TRBD1. The germline V gene has CDR1 LNHNV and CDR2 YYDKDF (reference sequence). V lost 3 bases and J lost 7; bases outside the gene matches: 9. The CDR3 is made up of 16 amino acids. The DNA of the CDR3 is TGTGCCACCAGCAGGGGGAGACAGGGGGACGCTGAAAAACTGTTTTTT. This sequence encodes CATSRGRQGDAEKLFF.

This chain uses TRBV7-9 with TRBJ2-2; TRBD2 agrees at 13 bases. Germline lookup yields CDR1 SEHNR and CDR2 FQNEAQ (reference sequence). The CDR3 totals 18 residues. V trimming: 1 base; J trimming: 4 bases; junction bases outside the gene matches: 6. The CDR3 reads CASSLVRTSGSGTGELFF. Written as DNA, the CDR3 is TGTGCCAGCAGCTTAGTGAGGACTAGCGGGAGTGGCACCGGGGAGCTGTTTTTT.

The V gene is TRBV6-5, the J gene TRBJ1-2; no definite D call. The V gene's germline CDR1 is MNHEY and CDR2 SVGAGI. CDR3 length: 13 residues. V was pared by 6 bases and J by 3 bases, with 11 bases between. DNA for the CDR3: TGTGCCAGCAGGCCACCGAGACACTATGGCTACACCTTC. It encodes CASRPPRHYGYTF.

The V call is TRBV30, the J call TRBJ1-4; D call uncertain. The CDR3 is made up of 13 amino acids. Germline CDR1 GTSNPN, CDR2 SVGIG (reference sequence). V gave up 8 bases and J gave up 0 bases, with 10 bases separating them. DNA for the CDR3: TGTGCCCTCTACAGTGCAACTAATGAAAAACTGTTTTTT. Its protein is CALYSATNEKLFF.